This T cell receptor (beta chain) was sequenced for a study of cytomegalovirus exposure and HLA in healthy donors. For the study at large: From donors who were HLA-typed, an early data release held 80 million or so unique TCRs. Study findings and constraints: In a later analysis, a missense DCLRE1C variant was linked to TCR beta V- and J-gene trimming.

This CDR3 spans 14 amino acids. Germline V gene sequence: CDR1 SGHDT, CDR2 YYEEEE. The V gene lost 0 bases and the J gene lost 4 bases, with 7 bases spanning the gap. Points on this clone: The antigen remains unidentified.

Primers for the PCR totalled 60 Vbeta and 13 Jbeta. The assay was immunoSEQ multiplex PCR, and TCRdb's table has in-frame clones only and misses some. The sample includes under 200,000 clones, almost 80% of them seen just once. The chain has TRBV5-6 and TRBJ2-2; D is unresolved. The sequence was collected from a man between 25 and 39 years old in good health and CMV-seronegative. Material: PBMCs. The CDR3 nucleotides read TGTGCCAGCAGCTTGGGACACGTCACCGGGGAGCTGTTTTTT. This sequence encodes CASSLGHVTGELFF.